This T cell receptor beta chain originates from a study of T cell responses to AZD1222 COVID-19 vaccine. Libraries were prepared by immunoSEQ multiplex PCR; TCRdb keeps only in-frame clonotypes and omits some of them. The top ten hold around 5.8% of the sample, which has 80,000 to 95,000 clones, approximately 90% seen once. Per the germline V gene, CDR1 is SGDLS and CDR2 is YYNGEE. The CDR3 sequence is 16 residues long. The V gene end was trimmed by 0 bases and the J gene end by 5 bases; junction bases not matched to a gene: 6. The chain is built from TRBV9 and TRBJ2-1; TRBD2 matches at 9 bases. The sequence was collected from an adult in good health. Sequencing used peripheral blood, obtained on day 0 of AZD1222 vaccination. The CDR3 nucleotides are TGTGCCAGCAGCGTAGTGGGCGGGGGGGCCCACAATGAGCAGTTCTTC. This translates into CASSVVGGGAHNEQFF.